The 16 T cell receptor beta chains below come from one sample, sequenced in a study of blood T cell repertoires in COVID-19 (dated by TCRdb to 2018 to 2020). Libraries were constructed by the immunoSEQ multiplex PCR assay. The table comes from immuneACCESS by way of TCRdb, which keeps in-frame sequences with V and J called. Part of the clones is missing from these tables; in studies checked, under half for an unresolved V gene and the rest for unknown reasons. The sample table records under 150,000 clones; just over 75% of these occur just once. The ten largest clones take up roughly 10% of the sample. The specimen was peripheral blood. Receptors originate from a human donor in a cohort sampled during active COVID-19.

The genes are TRBV30 and TRBJ2-1; tentatively, D is TRBD2 (5 bases). Trimming shortened V by 2 bases and J by 4 bases, and 12 bases separated the two germline ends. This CDR3 spans 14 amino acids. Per the germline V gene, CDR1 is GTSNPN and CDR2 is SVGIG (reference sequence). The CDR3 coding sequence is TGTGCCTGGAGTAGGTGGGGAGCGTACAATGAGCAGTTCTTC. This gives the protein CAWSRWGAYNEQFF.

Only one count was recorded for this clone. CDR3 nucleotides: TGTGCCACGACCCCGGGACTACGCTACGAGCAGTACTTC. Amino acid sequence: CATTPGLRYEQYF. J is TRBJ2-7 and V is TRBV6-5, with 7 bases that match TRBD2. The CDR3 covers 13 residues. Germline V gene sequence: CDR1 MNHEY, CDR2 SVGAGI. The V gene end was trimmed by 10 bases and the J gene end by 3 bases; junction bases not matched to a gene: 9.

This chain joins TRBV4-1 and TRBJ2-5; maybe TRBD2 (7 bases). Germline CDR1 reads MGHRA; CDR2 reads YSYEKL. This CDR3 has 15 amino acids. Trimming cost V 4 bases and J 5 bases, with 17 bases left between them. The CDR3 coding sequence is TGCGCCAGCAGCCGGACTAGGAGGGGGGAGGAGACCCAGTACTTC. Protein: CASSRTRRGEETQYF.

The chain joins TRBV28 to TRBJ2-7; 11 positions agree with TRBD1. V lost 8 bases and J lost 0; bases outside the gene matches: 12. The germline V gene has CDR1 MDHEN and CDR2 SYDVKM. The CDR3 loop spans 17 amino acids. The CDR3 reads CASERGQGVWNSYEQYF. CDR3 DNA: TGTGCCAGCGAACGGGGACAGGGGGTATGGAACTCCTACGAGCAGTACTTC.

The rearrangement uses TRBV5-8 and TRBJ2-2; 9 positions agree with TRBD1. Germline lookup yields CDR1 SGHTS and CDR2 YDEGEE. V gave up 4 bases and J gave up 6 bases; unmatched junction bases: 10. The CDR3 covers 16 residues. This CDR3 is CASSLDRGERSGELFF. CDR3 sequence (DNA): TGTGCCAGCAGCCTGGACAGGGGCGAGCGCTCCGGGGAGCTGTTTTTT.

The rearrangement uses TRBV2 and TRBJ1-4; 10 nucleotides line up with TRBD1. The germline V gene encodes CDR1 SNHLY and CDR2 FYNNEI. J was trimmed by 8 bases and V by 4 bases; bases with no gene match: 4. The length of the CDR3 is 14 residues. CDR3 nucleotides: TGTGCCAGCAGTGCTGACAGGGGGCAGGAAAAACTGTTTTTT. It is translated as CASSADRGQEKLFF.

This chain links TRBV6-1 with TRBJ1-2; 7 nucleotides line up with TRBD1. The J segment lost 2 bases and the V segment lost 2 bases, leaving 8 bases of the junction unmatched. This CDR3 has 16 residues. Germline V gene data show CDR1 as MNHNS and CDR2 as SASEGT. The CDR3 here is CASSEKGGGRNYGYTF. CDR3 nucleotide sequence: TGTGCCAGCAGTGAAAAAGGAGGGGGCCGGAACTATGGCTACACCTTC.

This sequence joins TRBV3-1 (or the pseudogene TRBV3-2) and TRBJ1-1, with a possible D match to TRBD1 (6 bases). Germline values: CDR1 LGHDT, CDR2 YNNKEL (reference sequence). Trimming left V 4 bases short and J 5 bases short, with 11 bases between. CDR3 size: 13 residues. The CDR3 region is CASSRTGLTEAFF. CDR3 sequence (DNA): TGTGCCAGCAGCCGCACAGGGTTGACTGAAGCTTTCTTT.

The chain joins TRBV5-1 to TRBJ1-4, with D possibly being TRBD1 (6 bases). Per the germline V gene, CDR1 is SGHRS and CDR2 is YFSETQ. The CDR3 is made up of 14 amino acids. V was pared by 0 bases and J by 7 bases, with 10 bases between. The DNA of the CDR3 is TGCGCCAGCAGCTTGGACAGGGAGGGTGAAAAACTGTTTTTT. Its protein is CASSLDREGEKLFF. The complete variable domain, with remaining parts taken from reference TRBV5-1 and TRBJ1-4, reads KAGVTQTPRYLIKTRGQQVTLSCSPISGHRSVSWYQQTPGQGLQFLFEYFSETQRNKGNFPGRFSGRQFSNSRSEMNVSTLELGDSALYLCASSLDREGEKLFFGSGTQLSVL.

The chain couples TRBV7-9 to TRBJ1-1, with D unclear. The CDR3 has 12 residues. V was cut by 0 bases and J by 5 bases, with 4 bases left in between. CDR1 is SEHNR, CDR2 FQNEAQ, per germline (reference sequence). The CDR3 loop reads CASSLAGTEAFF. The CDR3 DNA reads TGTGCCAGCAGCTTAGCCGGGACTGAAGCTTTCTTT.

This clone has a single count. The chain employs TRBV7-9 and TRBJ1-4; possibly TRBD1 for D (5 bases). The CDR3 extends over 14 amino acids. Looked up from germline, CDR1 is SEHNR and CDR2 is FQNEAQ (reference sequence). V was shortened by 5 bases and J by 8 bases, with 15 bases between the two germline ends. The CDR3 DNA reads TGTGCCAGCAGCCCCCGGGGGACCTCGGAAAAACTGTTTTTT. Translating it yields CASSPRGTSEKLFF. Using reference TRBV7-9 and TRBJ1-4 for the parts outside the CDR3, the full variable domain is DTGVSQNPRHKITKRGQNVTFRCDPISEHNRLYWYRQTLGQGPEFLTYFQNEAQLEKSRLLSDRFSAERPKGSFSTLEIQRTEQGDSAMYLCASSPRGTSEKLFFGSGTQLSVL.

The V gene is TRBV7-2, the J gene TRBJ2-3, with 8 nucleotides matching TRBD1. The CDR3 sequence is 14 residues long. CDR1 and CDR2 from the germline V gene are SGHTA and FQGNSA. Germline trimming cut 4 bases from V and 1 base from J; bases unmatched to any gene: 1. CDR3 region: CASSWGQGTDTQYF. The CDR3 DNA reads TGTGCCAGCAGCTGGGGACAGGGCACAGATACGCAGTATTTT.

The rearrangement uses TRBV11-3 and TRBJ1-1, with D possibly being TRBD1 (5 bases). V was pared by 3 bases and J by 4 bases, with 12 bases between. Germline assignment: CDR1 SGHNT and CDR2 YENEEA. The CDR3 consists of 14 residues. The CDR3 here is CASSFRGQGTEAFF. Written as DNA, the CDR3 is TGTGCCAGCAGCTTTCGCGGACAAGGCACTGAAGCTTTCTTT.

The rearrangement uses TRBV9 and TRBJ2-2; D remains ambiguous. CDR1 and CDR2 from the germline V gene are SGDLS and YYNGEE. V lost 0 bases to trimming and J lost 9 bases, with 6 bases between them. The CDR3 has 12 residues. The CDR3 sequence is CASSVDGRELFF. CDR3 DNA sequence: TGTGCCAGCAGCGTAGATGGGCGGGAGCTGTTTTTT.

J is TRBJ1-1 and V is TRBV19; no definite D call. Germline CDR1 and CDR2: LNHDA and SQIVND (reference sequence). The CDR3 contains 15 residues. The V end lost 5 bases, the J end lost 4 bases, and 17 bases lay between the germline ends. The CDR3 DNA is TGTGCCAGTAGTCCCGCGCGAGAAGGAGGCACTGAAGCTTTCTTT. It codes for CASSPAREGGTEAFF. Complete variable domain (other parts from reference TRBV19 and TRBJ1-1): DGGITQSPKYLFRKEGQNVTLSCEQNLNHDAMYWYRQDPGQGLRLIYYSQIVNDFQKGDIAEGYSVSREKKESFPLTVTSAQKNPTAFYLCASSPAREGGTEAFFGQGTRLTVV.

The V gene is TRBV4-1, the J gene TRBJ2-5; a weak D match, TRBD1 (5 bases). CDR1 and CDR2 from the germline V gene are MGHRA and YSYEKL. CDR3 length equals 16 residues. V was pared by 1 base and J by 4 bases, with 16 bases between. The DNA of the CDR3 is TGCGCCAGCAGCCAAGGGCCCAGGGTAGGTGGAGAGACCCAGTACTTC. This sequence encodes CASSQGPRVGGETQYF.